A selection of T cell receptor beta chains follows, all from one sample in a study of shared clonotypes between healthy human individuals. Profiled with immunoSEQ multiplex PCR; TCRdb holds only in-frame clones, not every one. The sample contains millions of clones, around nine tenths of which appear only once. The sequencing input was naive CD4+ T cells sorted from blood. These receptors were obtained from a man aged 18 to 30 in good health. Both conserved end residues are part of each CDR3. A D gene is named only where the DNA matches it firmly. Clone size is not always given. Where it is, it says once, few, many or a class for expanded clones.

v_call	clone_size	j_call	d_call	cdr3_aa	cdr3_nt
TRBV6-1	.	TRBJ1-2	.	CASSESYNYGYTF	TGTGCCAGCAGCGAAAGTTATAACTATGGCTACACCTTC
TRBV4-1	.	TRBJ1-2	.	CASSQRAAGTANYGYTF	TGCGCCAGCAGCCAGAGGGCCGCCGGAACAGCTAACTATGGCTACACCTTC
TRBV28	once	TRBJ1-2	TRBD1	CASNLSKQGAPGYTF	TGTGCCAGCAACCTAAGTAAACAGGGGGCGCCTGGCTACACCTTC
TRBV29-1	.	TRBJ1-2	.	CSVEPGTYNGYTF	TGCAGCGTTGAACCCGGGACGTACAATGGCTACACCTTC
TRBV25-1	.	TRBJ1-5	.	CASSLSGGNQPQHF	TGTGCCAGCAGTTTATCCGGGGGCAATCAGCCCCAGCATTTT
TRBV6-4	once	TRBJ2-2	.	CASSSGTGELFF	TGTGCCAGCAGTTCGGGCACCGGGGAGCTGTTTTTT
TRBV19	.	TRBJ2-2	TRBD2	CASRLAGASKNTGELFF	TGTGCCAGCAGACTAGCGGGGGCTTCTAAGAACACCGGGGAGCTGTTTTTT
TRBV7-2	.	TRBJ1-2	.	CASSLVPASFYGYTF	TGTGCCAGCAGCTTAGTACCAGCCTCTTTTTATGGCTACACCTTC
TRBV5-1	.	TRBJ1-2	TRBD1	CASSSGQEGGYTF	TGCGCCAGCAGCTCCGGACAGGAGGGGGGCTACACCTTC
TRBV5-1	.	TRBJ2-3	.	CASSGGTPRTDTQYF	TGCGCCAGCAGCGGCGGGACACCCCGCACAGATACGCAGTATTTT
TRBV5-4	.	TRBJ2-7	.	CASSLLGGGEQYF	TGTGCCAGCAGCTTATTGGGGGGTGGCGAGCAGTACTTC
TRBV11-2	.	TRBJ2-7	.	CASSLDFGDFDYEQYF	TGTGCCAGCAGCTTAGATTTTGGGGACTTCGACTACGAGCAGTACTTC
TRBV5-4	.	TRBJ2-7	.	CASSLEGPSYEQYF	TGTGCCAGCAGCTTGGAAGGGCCCAGCTACGAGCAGTACTTC
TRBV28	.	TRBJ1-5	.	CASSFPNQPQHF	TGTGCCAGCAGTTTCCCCAATCAGCCCCAGCATTTT
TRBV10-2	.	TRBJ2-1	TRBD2	CASRLAGGPSNEQFF	TGCGCCAGTCGACTAGCGGGGGGGCCGAGTAATGAGCAGTTCTTC
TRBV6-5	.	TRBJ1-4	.	CASCGGTNEKLFF	TGTGCCAGCTGTGGGGGTACTAATGAAAAACTGTTTTTT
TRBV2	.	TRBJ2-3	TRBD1	CASSEGDRAQYF	TGTGCCAGCAGTGAAGGGGACAGGGCTCAGTATTTT
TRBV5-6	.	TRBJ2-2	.	CASSLAGAGRGELFF	TGTGCCAGCAGCTTGGCCGGGGCAGGGCGTGGGGAGCTGTTTTTT
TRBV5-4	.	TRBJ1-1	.	CASSLDGRSTEAFF	TGTGCCAGCAGCTTGGACGGGAGGAGCACTGAAGCTTTCTTT
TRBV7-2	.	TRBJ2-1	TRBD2	CASSPKTSGRPGNEQFF	TGTGCCAGCAGCCCAAAGACTAGCGGGAGGCCCGGGAATGAGCAGTTCTTC
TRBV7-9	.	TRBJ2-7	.	CASSLQGRLTYEQYF	TGTGCCAGCAGCCTACAGGGGAGGCTAACCTACGAGCAGTACTTC
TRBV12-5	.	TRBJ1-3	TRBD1	CASGLGGQFSGNTIYF	TGTGCTAGTGGTTTGGGGGGACAGTTCTCTGGAAACACCATATATTTT
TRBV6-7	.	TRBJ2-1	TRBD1	CASSYVGQESSYNEQFF	TGTGCCAGCAGTTACGTGGGACAGGAAAGCTCCTACAATGAGCAGTTCTTC
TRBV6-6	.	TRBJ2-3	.	CATSSVGPDTQYF	TGTGCCACATCTAGCGTCGGTCCAGATACGCAGTATTTT
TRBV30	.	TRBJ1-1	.	CAWSVGGMNTEAFF	TGTGCCTGGAGTGTTGGGGGAATGAACACTGAAGCTTTCTTT
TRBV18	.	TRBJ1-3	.	CASSPERGSGNTIYF	TGTGCCAGCTCGCCTGAAAGGGGGTCTGGAAACACCATATATTTT
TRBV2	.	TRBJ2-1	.	CASSAAWEQFF	TGTGCCAGCAGTGCGGCTTGGGAGCAGTTCTTC
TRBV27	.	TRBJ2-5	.	CASSTRSLGLAIQETQYF	TGTGCCAGCAGTACACGATCCCTTGGGCTAGCGATCCAGGAGACCCAGTACTTC
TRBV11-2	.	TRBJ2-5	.	CASSLVGSQTQYF	TGTGCCAGCAGCTTAGTGGGTTCGCAGACCCAGTACTTC
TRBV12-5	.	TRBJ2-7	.	CASGLGGNSYEQYF	TGTGCTAGTGGTTTGGGTGGGAACTCCTACGAGCAGTACTTC
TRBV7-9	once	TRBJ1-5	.	CASSPLGDNQPQHF	TGTGCCAGCAGCCCCCTGGGAGACAATCAGCCCCAGCATTTT
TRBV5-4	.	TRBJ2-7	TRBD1	CASSLQAGTGDEQYF	TGTGCCAGCAGCTTGCAGGCCGGGACAGGGGACGAGCAGTACTTC
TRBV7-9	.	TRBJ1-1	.	CASSLIGWLGTEAFF	TGTGCCAGCAGCTTAATAGGATGGTTGGGCACTGAAGCTTTCTTT
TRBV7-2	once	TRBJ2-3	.	CASSLRAASTDTQYF	TGTGCCAGCAGCTTAAGGGCAGCTAGCACAGATACGCAGTATTTT
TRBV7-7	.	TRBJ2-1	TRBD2	CASSLGRGDEQFF	TGTGCTAGCAGCTTGGGGAGGGGAGATGAGCAGTTCTTC
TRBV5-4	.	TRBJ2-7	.	CASSPKDEREQYF	TGTGCCAGCAGCCCCAAGGACGAAAGGGAGCAGTACTTC
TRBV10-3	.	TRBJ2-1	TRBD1	CAISESPTGDNEQFF	TGTGCCATCAGTGAGTCGCCGACAGGGGACAATGAGCAGTTCTTC